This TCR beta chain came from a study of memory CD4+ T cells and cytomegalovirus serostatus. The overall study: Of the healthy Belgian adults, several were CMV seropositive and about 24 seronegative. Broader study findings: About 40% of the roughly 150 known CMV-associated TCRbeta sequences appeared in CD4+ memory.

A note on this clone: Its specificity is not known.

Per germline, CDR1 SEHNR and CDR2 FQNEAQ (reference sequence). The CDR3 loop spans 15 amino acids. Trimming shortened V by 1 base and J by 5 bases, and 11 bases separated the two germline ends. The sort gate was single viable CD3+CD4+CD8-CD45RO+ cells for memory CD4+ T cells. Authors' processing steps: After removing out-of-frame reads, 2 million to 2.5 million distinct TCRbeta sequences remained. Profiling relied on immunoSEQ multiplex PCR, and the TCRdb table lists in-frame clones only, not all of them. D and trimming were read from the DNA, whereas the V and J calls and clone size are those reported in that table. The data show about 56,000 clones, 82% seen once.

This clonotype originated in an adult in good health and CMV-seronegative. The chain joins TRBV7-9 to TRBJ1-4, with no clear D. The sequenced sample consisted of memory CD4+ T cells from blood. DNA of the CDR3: TGTGCCAGCAGCTTAGGGGCCGACATAAATGAAAAACTGTTTTTT. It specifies CASSLGADINEKLFF.